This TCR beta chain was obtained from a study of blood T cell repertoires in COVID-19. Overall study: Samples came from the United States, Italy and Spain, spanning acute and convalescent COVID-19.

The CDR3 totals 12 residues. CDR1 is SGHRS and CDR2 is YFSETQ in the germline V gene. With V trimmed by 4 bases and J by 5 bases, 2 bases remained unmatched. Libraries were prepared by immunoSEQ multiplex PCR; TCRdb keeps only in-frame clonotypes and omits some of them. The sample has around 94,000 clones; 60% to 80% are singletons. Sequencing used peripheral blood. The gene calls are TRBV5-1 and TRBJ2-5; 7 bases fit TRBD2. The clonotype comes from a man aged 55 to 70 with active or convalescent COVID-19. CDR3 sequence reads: CASSPGGETQYF. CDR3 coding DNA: TGCGCCAGCAGCCCCGGGGGGGAGACCCAGTACTTC. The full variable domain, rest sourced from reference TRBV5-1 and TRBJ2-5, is KAGVTQTPRYLIKTRGQQVTLSCSPISGHRSVSWYQQTPGQGLQFLFEYFSETQRNKGNFPGRFSGRQFSNSRSEMNVSTLELGDSALYLCASSPGGETQYFGPGTRLLVL.